This T cell receptor (beta chain) was obtained from a study of T cell repertoires in cytomegalovirus infection. Turning to the study itself: CMV infection plus the matching HLA type was flagged by public TCR beta signatures.

This clonotype turned up a few times. Antigen specificity is unknown. General observations from the study: CMV-specific HLA-C-restricted TCR beta clonotypes dominated the ex vivo response. Totalled public TCR beta family frequency picked out people who carried CMV plus the relevant HLA.

Germline lookup yields CDR1 SEHNR and CDR2 FQNEAQ (reference sequence). The CDR3 has 18 residues. V was trimmed by 2 bases and J by 4 bases, leaving 21 bases between them. TCRdb passed the reads through MiXCR, listing each CDR3 protein once. The table lists some 240,000 distinct CDR3 sequences, approximately 15% of them singletons, with around half in the top ten. Specimen: CD8+ T cells from PBMCs. V usage is TRBV7-9 and J usage is TRBJ2-1, with a weak D call TRBD1 (5 bases). This receptor was identified in a human donor in good health (CMV status not recorded). Some clones in this sample may be carry-over from other donors' samples. The CDR3 spells CASSLPRVGRGSYNEQFF. CDR3 sequence (DNA): TGTGCCAGCAGCTTACCACGAGTGGGTAGGGGTAGTTACAATGAGCAGTTCTTC. Full variable domain (rest looked up from reference TRBV7-9 and TRBJ2-1): DTGVSQNPRHKITKRGQNVTFRCDPISEHNRLYWYRQTLGQGPEFLTYFQNEAQLEKSRLLSDRFSAERPKGSFSTLEIQRTEQGDSAMYLCASSLPRVGRGSYNEQFFGPGTRLTVL.